This note documents a single T cell receptor (beta chain) sequence. V lost 4 bases to trimming and J lost 1 base, with 26 bases between them. CDR1 is LGHDT and CDR2 is YNNKEL in the germline V gene (reference sequence). The CDR3 loop spans 19 amino acids. This record belongs to a study of blood T cell repertoires in COVID-19. Only in-frame clones appear in the TCRdb table, and some are missing; sequencing was by immunoSEQ multiplex PCR. The sample has roughly 200,000 clones, roughly 85% seen once. The rearrangement joins TRBV3-1 (or the pseudogene TRBV3-2) to TRBJ2-7, with D tentatively TRBD1 (5 bases). The sequence was obtained from a man between 35 and 55 years old who had recovered from COVID-19. Sequencing was carried out using PBMCs or T cells enriched from blood (not recorded which). CDR3 sequence: CASSPLRGSEGLVSYEQYF. CDR3 in DNA: TGTGCCAGCAGCCCTCTTAGGGGATCAGAAGGTCTCGTTTCCTACGAGCAGTACTTC.